These 20 T cell receptor beta chains came from one sample sequenced in a study of regulatory T cells in long-lasting Graves disease (dated by TCRdb to the early 2020s). The sample's time point, from its label and the paper: newly diagnosed GD, antithyroid drugs for less than 3 months. RNA was extracted from PBMCs in TRIzol for both TCR sequencing and RNA sequencing. Libraries were built with multiplex PCR. Sequencing was carried out with an Illumina HiSeq 4000. iRepertoire HTBI primers and Arm-PCR amplification of CDR3 regions were used to construct TCR beta libraries. The public reads were quality trimmed at Q25 with fastp and then assembled into clones with MiXCR by TCRdb, keeping productive beta chains. Entries are consolidated by CDR3 protein sequence, retaining the most common genes and DNA. The sample records a few hundred thousand distinct CDR3 sequences, 12% of which are singletons. The ten largest clonotypes hold approximately 17% of the sample.

This sample also belongs to another study, concerning T cells in Graves' hyperthyroidism and ophthalmopathy.

Sequenced here: peripheral blood mononuclear cells (PBMCs), sampled at new diagnosis, from a patient treated with antithyroid drugs. The receptor source for this set is a young woman with Graves disease. Donor details come from another sample of the same person, matched by shared clones.

The chain employs TRBV5-1 and TRBJ2-3; D tentatively reads TRBD1 or TRBD2 (5 bases each). The V and J ends lost 5 bases and 2 bases respectively, with 15 bases between them. The CDR3 sequence is 15 residues long. Germline CDR1 is SGHRS and CDR2 is YFSETQ. In nucleotides, the CDR3 is TGCGCCAGCAGGAACGGGGCAGTAATCACAGATACGCAGTATTTT. As protein: CASRNGAVITDTQYF. Drawing the rest from reference TRBV5-1 and TRBJ2-3, the complete variable domain is KAGVTQTPRYLIKTRGQQVTLSCSPISGHRSVSWYQQTPGQGLQFLFEYFSETQRNKGNFPGRFSGRQFSNSRSEMNVSTLELGDSALYLCASRNGAVITDTQYFGPGTRLTVL.

The gene calls are TRBV7-2 and TRBJ1-2; perhaps TRBD1 as D (6 bases). V gave up 5 bases and J gave up 4 bases, with 20 bases separating them. Germline V CDR1 and CDR2: SGHTA, FQGNSA. The CDR3 contains 16 residues. As DNA, the CDR3 is TGTGCCAGCAGCGCAAACCGGGTGGAACAGGGCTATGGCTACACCTTC. Translation gives CASSANRVEQGYGYTF.

Worth noting for this clonotype: A read error may explain this, as a much larger clone is one base away. The chain uses TRBV20-1 and TRBJ2-7; weak D call: TRBD1 (5 bases). V gave up 3 bases and J gave up 3 bases, with 12 bases separating them. The CDR3 totals 13 residues. Germline-derived CDR1 and CDR2 are DFQATT and SNEGSKA (reference sequence). CDR3 in amino acids: CSARRDRDYEQYF. The CDR3 bases are TGCAGTGCTAGGAGAGACAGAGACTACGAGCAGTACTTC.

This clonotype was found many times. The J gene is TRBJ1-1, the V gene TRBV2; no reliable D call. V shed 3 bases and J shed 0 bases, with 11 bases lying between them. The CDR3 is 15 residues long. Germline V gene data show CDR1 as SNHLY and CDR2 as FYNNEI. The CDR3 DNA reads TGTGCCAGCAGTGAGTACAGACGAATGAACACTGAAGCTTTCTTT. Its translation is CASSEYRRMNTEAFF.

This clonotype was observed at least ten times. The chain links TRBV7-8 to TRBJ2-6; D is possibly TRBD2 (5 bases). The V end was cut by 4 bases, the J end by 0 bases, with 19 bases between. Germline CDR1 SGHVS, CDR2 FQNEAQ. This CDR3 comprises 19 residues. The CDR3 loop is CASSSRAAGQLSGANVLTF. CDR3 sequence (DNA): TGTGCCAGCAGCTCCCGGGCGGCGGGCCAACTCTCTGGGGCCAACGTCCTGACTTTC. Variable domain in full (rest from reference TRBV7-8 and TRBJ2-6): GAGVSQSPRYKVAKRGQDVALRCDPISGHVSLFWYQQALGQGPEFLTYFQNEAQLDKSGLPSDRFFAERPEGSVSTLKIQRTQQEDSAVYLCASSSRAAGQLSGANVLTFGAGSRLTVL.

This clonotype was seen a handful of times. The rearrangement uses TRBV20-1 and TRBJ2-5; D unclear. Germline assignment: CDR1 DFQATT and CDR2 SNEGSKA (reference sequence). The CDR3 covers 12 residues. The V and J ends lost 3 bases and 6 bases respectively, with 11 bases between them. The CDR3 is CSASPSLKTQYF. CDR3 bases: TGCAGTGCTAGCCCCAGTCTGAAGACCCAGTACTTC.

In this sample, this clonotype turned up many times. The chain carries TRBV12-3 or TRBV12-4 and TRBJ1-1; D is perhaps TRBD1 (5 bases). The CDR3 length is 13 residues. Trimming removed 0 bases at V and 8 bases at J, with 10 bases between. CDR3 region: CASSLALRGEAFF. The CDR3 coding sequence is TGTGCCAGCAGTTTAGCATTGAGGGGAGAAGCTTTCTTT.

In this sample, this clonotype turned up a few times. J is TRBJ2-1 and V is TRBV6-2 or TRBV6-3, with D perhaps TRBD1 (6 bases). This CDR3 has 14 residues. The germline V gene has CDR1 MNHEY and CDR2 SVGEGT. Trimming removed 6 bases from V and 12 bases from J, with 21 bases in between. The chain's CDR3 is CASSLGGNRRGQFF. The CDR3 nucleotides read TGTGCCAGCAGCCTTGGGGGCAACAGGCGCGGGCAGTTCTTC.

This clonotype was detected ten times or more. The chain uses TRBV13 and TRBJ1-2; weak D call: TRBD1 (5 bases). The CDR3 length is 17 residues. Germline assignment: CDR1 PRHDT and CDR2 FYEKMQ (reference sequence). Trimming removed 2 bases at V and 7 bases at J, with 23 bases between. CDR3 sequence: CASSLPLGQRTAAGYTF. The CDR3 DNA sequence: TGTGCCAGCAGCTTACCCTTGGGGCAGCGCACGGCGGCTGGCTACACCTTC.

Points on this clonotype: This may be a read error, as it is one base from a much larger clone. The chain uses TRBV6-8 and TRBJ2-4; the match to TRBD2 covers 9 bases. The CDR3 contains 20 residues. J lost 5 bases, V lost 1 base, and 18 bases had no gene match. Germline CDR1 is MNHGY and CDR2 is SAAAGT. The CDR3 bases are TGTGCCAGCAGTTACTTAAGATTGCTAGCGGGGATTGGTACCGAAAACATTCAGTACTTC. Its protein is CASSYLRLLAGIGTENIQYF.

This clonotype was picked up one time. The chain has TRBV20-1 and TRBJ2-3; TRBD1 might be the D (7 bases). This CDR3 contains 12 residues. Germline CDR1 and CDR2: DFQATT and SNEGSKA (reference sequence). CDR3 protein: CREGTDKNTQYF. CDR3 bases: TGCAGGGAGGGGACAGACAAAAATACGCAGTATTTT.

This clonotype was observed at least ten times. The chain employs TRBV28 and TRBJ2-5; D uncertain. Trimming took 6 bases from V and 5 from J, leaving 19 bases between them. The CDR3 is made up of 15 amino acids. In germline, CDR1 is MDHEN, CDR2 SYDVKM. The DNA of the CDR3 is TGTGCCAGCAGCTCAGCCCCTCCGGGTCGGGAGACCCAGTACTTC. Translating gives CASSSAPPGRETQYF.

This clonotype was counted ten times or more. In nucleotides, the CDR3 is TGTGCCAGCAGTCCGGGGAGGGGACTACACTACGAGCAGTACGTC. This encodes CASSPGRGLHYEQYV. The rearrangement uses TRBV12-3 or TRBV12-4 and TRBJ2-7, with TRBD2 matching 7 bases. The CDR3 totals 15 residues. V was pared by 5 bases and J by 3 bases, with 10 bases of the junction left unmatched.

The genes are TRBV6-1 and TRBJ1-2; D uncertain. The V end was cut by 6 bases, the J end by 0 bases, with 14 bases between. Germline assignment: CDR1 MNHNS and CDR2 SASEGT. The CDR3 extends over 15 amino acids. CDR3 DNA sequence: TGTGCCAGCAGCCCTTATGTATCCCCTAACTATGGCTACACCTTC. It yields the protein CASSPYVSPNYGYTF.

This clonotype was counted at least ten times. The V call is TRBV20-1, the J call TRBJ2-1; 10 bases fit TRBD2. Germline values: CDR1 DFQATT, CDR2 SNEGSKA (reference sequence). The trim removed 6 bases at V and 9 bases at J, leaving 23 bases unmatched. The CDR3 has 18 residues. CDR3 in DNA: TGCAGTGCACCAGATCTAGCGGGAGCCCGACAGTGGCGCAGTGAGCAGTTCTTC. Residues: CSAPDLAGARQWRSEQFF.

This clonotype was counted many times. The V and J genes are TRBV28 and TRBJ1-1; D remains ambiguous. From germline, CDR1 is MDHEN and CDR2 SYDVKM. The V end was cut by 2 bases, the J end by 10 bases, with 11 bases between. CDR3 length: 12 amino acids. In DNA, the CDR3 is TGTGCCAGCAGTTTACAGCCGCGTGGAGCTTTCTTT. Protein: CASSLQPRGAFF.

This clonotype has ten or more counts. The CDR3 sequence: CATSDLRSGNEQYF. Here the CDR3 DNA reads TGTGCCACCAGTGATTTACGGTCGGGCAACGAGCAGTACTTC. This chain uses TRBV24-1 with TRBJ2-7; no clear D. The CDR3 sequence is 14 residues long. Trimming took 1 base from V and 5 from J, leaving 11 bases between them. Germline V gene sequence: CDR1 KGHDR, CDR2 SFDVKD.

Of note for this clonotype: A much bigger clone sits one base away, suggesting this may be a read error. Here the CDR3 omits its conserved ending phenylalanine or tryptophan, so a read error is the likely source. The chain uses TRBV30 and TRBJ1-6, with D unresolved. V was cut by 3 bases and J by 10 bases, with 10 bases left in between. The germline CDR1 and CDR2 sequences are GTSNPN and SVGIG (reference sequence). CDR3 size: 12 residues. The CDR3 DNA reads as TGTGCCTGGAGGTGGGTTGGGTCACCCCTCCACTCT. This sequence encodes CAWRWVGSPLHS.

Ten or more counts support this clonotype. The junction departs from germline at one end; a sequencing error may be responsible. The chain links TRBV27 to TRBJ2-7, with D hard to call. Germline CDR1 reads MNHEY; CDR2 reads SMNVEV (reference sequence). This CDR3 has 15 amino acids. This CDR3 reads CASSSRQGSSVEQYF. The CDR3 DNA is TGTGCTAGCAGTTCCAGACAAGGGTCCTCGGTCGAGCAGTACTTC.

The chain links TRBV27 to TRBJ1-2; D may be TRBD1 (6 bases). This CDR3 has 15 residues. The V end was cut by 7 bases, the J end by 2 bases, with 17 bases between. Germline-derived CDR1 and CDR2 are MNHEY and SMNVEV (reference sequence). The CDR3 DNA reads TGTGCCAGCACCCAAAAAGGGGGGGGGAACTATGGCTACACCTTC. This sequence encodes CASTQKGGGNYGYTF.